This TCR beta chain was recorded in a study of blood T cell repertoires in COVID-19 (dated by TCRdb to about 2020). For context, the study as a whole: The collaborator samples originated in the United States, Italy and Spain and spanned the acute and convalescent phases of COVID-19. The samples were drawn from the first 160 participants of the ongoing ImmuneRACE study and from 1,254 subjects provided by 6 global collaborators. The material from the prospective study consisted of cDNA or gDNA derived from T cells, B-cell-depleted T cells, or PBMCs. The dataset comprised deeply sampled blood TCRbeta repertoires from subjects exposed to, actively infected with, or recovered from COVID-19. The repertoires were released in a freely available public database intended as a resource for research on the immune response to SARS-CoV-2. HLA class I and class II types, where available, came from metadata supplied by the sample provider rather than from assay-based typing. Nearly every sample came with metadata listing a de-identified subject ID, COVID-19 status, age in years and sex. The investigation overall reported the following: The amount of clinical and demographic metadata varied by source and participant and was provided uncurated.

TCRbeta CDR3 regions were amplified from genomic DNA by means of the immunoSEQ Assay, a bias-controlled multiplex PCR. The original methods were these. Within the assay, amplification of reference gene primers was used to estimate how many nucleated cells each sample contained. To quantify the absolute abundance of each unique TCRbeta CDR3 rearrangement, sequence reads were collapsed and filtered. For each sample, productive Simpson clonality was calculated as the square root of Simpson's diversity index over productive rearrangements. The table comes from immuneACCESS by way of TCRdb, which keeps in-frame sequences with V and J called. Part of the clones is missing from these tables; in studies checked, under half for an unresolved V gene and the rest for unknown reasons. The DNA was the basis for D and trimming; V, J and clone size are from that table. The sample has 50,000 or so clones on record, around 83% of them singletons. 16% of the sample comes from the top ten.

Whole blood was collected in K2EDTA tubes by collaborating institutions according to the institutions' own protocols. For TCRbeta analysis, collaborator samples were shipped as frozen whole blood, as isolated PBMCs, or as DNA extracted from either sample type. This clone has more than one count but fewer than ten. Its antigen is currently not known. Within one base of it there is no much larger clone, and no base qualities were kept. For CDR1 and CDR2, the germline V gene (reference sequence) lists GTSNPN and SVGIG. Counted from cysteine to phenylalanine, this CDR3 has 12 amino acids. This entry keeps only the CDR3 DNA: 36 bases, framed from base 1. Trimming costs V 1 base and J 2 bases, and their ends lie 6 bases apart.

The sequence was obtained from a human donor in a cohort sampled during active COVID-19. Sequenced: peripheral blood. In this chain, TRBV30 is recombined with TRBJ2-7; the D gene is perhaps TRBD1, from 5 matching bases. The CDR3 is CAWSGTTYEQYF. Here is the DNA: TGTGCCTGGAGTGGGACAACCTACGAGCAGTACTTC.